Reported below is one TCR beta chain. What it binds is not known. The use of a sample-barcoded 5' primer and a J-beta primer mix characterized a second PCR of about 6 to 12 cycles. From the 5' RACE reads, TCRdb called clonotypes with MiXCR, one entry per CDR3 protein. The table shows over a million distinct CDR3 sequences, with around 43% occurring only once. This entry is derived from a study of blood T cells in healthy people across ages. The study's findings and limits: Expanded clonotype changes were possibly confounded by unknown donor CMV status.

Germline V gene lookup returns CDR1 MDHEN and CDR2 SYDVKM. Trimming stripped 8 bases from V and 10 bases from J, with 21 bases between. This CDR3 is built from 14 residues. This TCR was recovered from a woman in her fifties or sixties in good health. Sequencing input: blood. This sequence joins TRBV28 and TRBJ2-1, with D uncertain. The CDR3 DNA is TGTGCCAGCGGGTCGGTGGGGTTTTCCTACGAGCAGTTCTTC. Amino acids: CASGSVGFSYEQFF.